The rows below give T cell receptor beta chains drawn from one sample of a study of blood T cell repertoires in COVID-19. The method was immunoSEQ multiplex PCR; TCRdb's version includes in-frame clones alone and lacks a portion of them. The data contain approximately 400,000 clones, more than 75% of them singletons. Material: peripheral blood. These receptors originate from a human donor with acute or convalescent COVID-19. The donor label of this sample is uncertain. The CDR3 runs from the conserved cysteine through the conserved F or W. D genes are given only for firm matches. Not every row has a clone size; where given, it reads once, few, many or a size class.

d_gene	abundance	j_gene	v_gene	CDR3aa	CDR3nt
.	.	TRBJ1-2	TRBV2	CASSEASPFYGYTF	TGTGCCAGCAGTGAAGCGAGCCCCTTCTATGGCTACACCTTC
.	.	TRBJ2-3	TRBV27	CASISRGLLTDTQYF	TGTGCCAGCATCTCGCGGGGGCTTCTCACAGATACGCAGTATTTT
.	few	TRBJ2-7	TRBV18	CASSPLNGNSEQYF	TGTGCCAGCTCCCCCCTGAACGGGAATAGCGAGCAGTACTTC
.	.	TRBJ2-1	TRBV19	CASSRQPVNEQFF	TGTGCCAGTAGCCGACAGCCAGTCAATGAGCAGTTCTTC
TRBD1	.	TRBJ1-1	TRBV6-1	CASSVQGRPSNTEAFF	TGTGCCAGCAGTGTACAGGGGCGCCCGTCGAACACTGAAGCTTTCTTT
.	.	TRBJ1-1	TRBV6-5	CASIGGLEGAFF	TGTGCCAGCATCGGGGGGTTGGAGGGAGCTTTCTTT
TRBD1	few	TRBJ1-1	TRBV6-5	CAALLGTGTEAFF	TGTGCCGCCCTATTAGGGACAGGGACTGAAGCTTTCTTT
TRBD2	.	TRBJ2-1	TRBV7-7	CASSPSGRARNEQFF	TGTGCCAGCAGCCCTAGCGGGAGGGCCCGAAATGAGCAGTTCTTC
.	.	TRBJ2-7	TRBV2	CASTRELSYEQYF	TGTGCCAGCACTCGGGAGCTCTCCTACGAGCAGTACTTC
TRBD1	once	TRBJ1-3	TRBV5-1	CASSLAGQGSGNTIYF	TGCGCCAGCAGCCTAGCCGGACAGGGTTCTGGAAACACCATATATTTT
.	.	TRBJ2-2	TRBV9	CASSAHTGLPGELFF	TGTGCCAGCAGCGCCCACACAGGGCTCCCCGGGGAGCTGTTTTTT
.	.	TRBJ2-1	TRBV19	CASSMSTGSPSYNEQFF	TGTGCCAGTAGTATGTCAACAGGGTCCCCCTCCTACAATGAGCAGTTCTTC
TRBD1	.	TRBJ2-7	TRBV19	CASRSRDRVMDEQYF	TGTGCCAGTAGATCCCGGGACAGGGTGATGGACGAGCAGTACTTC
.	.	TRBJ2-3	TRBV7-9	CASSLSHFSDTQYF	TGTGCCAGCAGCTTGAGCCACTTTTCCGATACGCAGTATTTT
TRBD1	.	TRBJ2-1	TRBV12-3/TRBV12-4	CATRGTVHNEQFF	TGTGCCACCAGAGGGACAGTCCACAATGAGCAGTTCTTC
TRBD2	.	TRBJ2-2	TRBV4-1	CASSPKQGAGAYTGELFF	TGCGCCAGCAGCCCCAAGCAGGGAGCGGGGGCTTACACCGGGGAGCTGTTTTTT
.	.	TRBJ1-1	TRBV27	CASRIEPGLNTEAFF	TGTGCCAGCAGAATAGAGCCAGGGCTGAACACTGAAGCTTTCTTT
TRBD2	.	TRBJ2-1	TRBV19	CASSITSGQRDEQFF	TGTGCCAGTAGTATTACTAGCGGCCAGCGGGATGAGCAGTTCTTC
.	.	TRBJ2-1	TRBV27	CASSLSGLNFYNEQFF	TGTGCCAGCAGTTTATCGGGCTTGAACTTCTACAATGAGCAGTTCTTC
.	.	TRBJ1-2	TRBV19	CASSIGGHYGYTF	TGTGCCAGTAGTATAGGCGGGCACTATGGCTACACCTTC
.	.	TRBJ1-1	TRBV27	CASSLTGINTEAFF	TGTGCCAGCAGTTTAACAGGTATAAACACTGAAGCTTTCTTT
.	.	TRBJ1-2	TRBV6-5	CASRPGSAGYTF	TGTGCCAGCAGACCGGGGTCTGCCGGCTACACCTTC
TRBD2	.	TRBJ2-7	TRBV5-1	CASTLGTSGRSGEQYF	TGCGCCAGCACCTTGGGTACTAGCGGGAGGTCGGGCGAGCAGTACTTC
.	.	TRBJ1-3	TRBV10-2	CASRDPGKGNTIYF	TGCGCCAGCAGGGATCCAGGGAAGGGAAACACCATATATTTT
.	.	TRBJ1-6	TRBV28	CASTPRGVDSPLHF	TGTGCCAGCACTCCAAGGGGCGTTGATTCACCCCTCCACTTT
.	.	TRBJ1-2	TRBV27	CASSLRASGGPFYGYTF	TGTGCCAGCAGTTTGCGGGCCTCGGGGGGACCTTTCTATGGCTACACCTTC
.	few	TRBJ1-2	TRBV7-9	CASSLSQGTLGYGYTF	TGTGCCAGCAGCTTGTCTCAGGGGACCCTTGGCTATGGCTACACCTTC
.	.	TRBJ2-1	TRBV5-1	CASSSGGDYNEQFF	TGCGCCAGCAGCTCCGGAGGAGACTACAATGAGCAGTTCTTC
.	.	TRBJ2-1	TRBV5-6	CASSPRGLASYNEQFF	TGTGCCAGCAGCCCTCGCGGACTGGCGTCGTACAATGAGCAGTTCTTC
TRBD2	.	TRBJ2-1	TRBV9	CASSSFGTRDNEQFF	TGTGCCAGCAGCTCCTTTGGGACTAGGGACAATGAGCAGTTCTTC
TRBD1	.	TRBJ1-2	TRBV27	CASSQGTAYRYTF	TGTGCCAGCAGCCAGGGGACAGCCTATCGCTACACCTTC
.	.	TRBJ2-7	TRBV6-7	CASSYWASQAYEQYF	TGTGCCAGCAGTTACTGGGCTAGCCAAGCCTACGAGCAGTACTTC
TRBD1	.	TRBJ1-2	TRBV6-5	CASSAGQGVGYGYTF	TGTGCCAGCAGCGCGGGGCAGGGGGTAGGCTATGGCTACACCTTC
TRBD2	.	TRBJ2-1	TRBV27	CASRRGGPSYNEQFF	TGTGCCAGCAGACGCGGGGGTCCCTCCTACAATGAGCAGTTCTTC
.	.	TRBJ2-1	TRBV10-3	CAISEGAGEQFF	TGTGCCATCAGTGAGGGTGCAGGGGAGCAGTTCTTC
.	once	TRBJ2-3	TRBV6-5	CASRRDSTDTQYF	TGTGCCAGCAGGCGGGACAGCACAGATACGCAGTATTTT
.	.	TRBJ2-5	TRBV18	CASSRGHSRETQYF	TGTGCCAGCTCACGGGGACATAGCCGGGAGACCCAGTACTTC
.	.	TRBJ1-2	TRBV3-1/TRBV3-2	CASSQDYGYGYTF	TGTGCCAGCAGCCAAGACTACGGGTATGGCTACACCTTC
.	few	TRBJ2-1	TRBV4-2	CASSREGGPRSYNEQFF	TGTGCCAGCAGCCGAGAGGGTGGGCCCCGCTCCTACAATGAGCAGTTCTTC
TRBD2	.	TRBJ2-1	TRBV7-7	CASSLGPSGLGAVEQFF	TGTGCCAGCAGCTTAGGTCCCTCGGGACTAGGGGCCGTGGAGCAGTTCTTC
TRBD2	.	TRBJ2-3	TRBV19	CASRDLSGRADTQYF	TGTGCCAGTAGAGACCTTAGCGGGAGGGCAGATACGCAGTATTTT
.	.	TRBJ2-1	TRBV6-5	CASSGQFAWNEQFF	TGTGCCAGCAGCGGACAGTTTGCGTGGAATGAGCAGTTCTTC
.	few	TRBJ1-1	TRBV7-9	CASSLRSGGLYVNTEAFF	TGTGCCAGCAGCTTACGGTCTGGAGGGTTGTATGTGAACACTGAAGCTTTCTTT
.	.	TRBJ2-1	TRBV4-2	CASSQDYPDRHGTDNEQFF	TGTGCCAGCAGCCAAGATTACCCCGACCGTCATGGTACAGACAATGAGCAGTTCTTC
TRBD1	few	TRBJ2-7	TRBV7-9	CASSSRTGGYEQYF	TGTGCCAGCAGCTCCCGGACAGGGGGCTACGAGCAGTACTTC
TRBD2	.	TRBJ2-1	TRBV5-1	CASTLQRGGLNEQFF	TGCGCCAGCACCCTTCAGCGGGGGGGCCTCAATGAGCAGTTCTTC
TRBD1	.	TRBJ2-6	TRBV3-1/TRBV3-2	CASSPRDRGRPGANVLTF	TGTGCCAGCAGCCCACGGGACAGGGGGCGCCCTGGGGCCAACGTCCTGACTTTC
.	.	TRBJ1-5	TRBV5-1	CASSQSSNQPQHF	TGCGCCAGCAGCCAGTCTAGCAATCAGCCCCAGCATTTT
.	.	TRBJ2-7	TRBV5-5	CASSSTGISSSYEQYF	TGTGCCAGCAGCTCCACCGGGATCTCGAGCTCCTACGAGCAGTACTTC
.	.	TRBJ1-5	TRBV10-2	CASSDRGTYSNQPQHF	TGCGCCAGCAGTGATCGAGGGACTTATAGCAATCAGCCCCAGCATTTT
.	.	TRBJ2-7	TRBV5-1	CASSLGVAGPSYEQYF	TGCGCCAGCAGCTTGGGGGTCGCGGGGCCTTCCTACGAGCAGTACTTC
.	.	TRBJ2-2	TRBV12-3/TRBV12-4	CASSARQTGELFF	TGTGCCAGCAGTGCCAGACAGACCGGGGAGCTGTTTTTT
TRBD1	.	TRBJ2-7	TRBV3-1/TRBV3-2	CASRSSGQGYYEQYF	TGTGCCAGCAGATCCTCGGGACAGGGGTACTACGAGCAGTACTTC
.	.	TRBJ1-3	TRBV10-3	CASAGQIGNTIYF	TGTGCCAGCGCCGGACAGATAGGAAACACCATATATTTT
.	.	TRBJ1-4	TRBV5-8	CASSVFILTAATNEKLFF	TGTGCCAGCAGCGTATTCATTCTTACAGCGGCAACTAATGAAAAACTGTTTTTT
.	.	TRBJ1-2	TRBV21-1	CASSAKGGVPLYGYTF	TGTGCCAGCAGCGCGAAAGGGGGGGTACCGTTATATGGCTACACCTTC
TRBD1	.	TRBJ1-6	TRBV30	CAWSPGATGLTSSPLHF	TGTGCCTGGAGTCCGGGGGCGACAGGGCTAACAAGTTCACCCCTCCACTTT